This T cell receptor beta chain appears in the sequencing data of a study of T cell responses to AZD1222 COVID-19 vaccine. General study points: Donors skewed white British and female; clonal diversity was possibly underestimated. Following two doses of AZD1222, Spike-specific TCR breadth and depth rose. Reportedly, nearly half of unique spike TCRs recognized epitopes outside B.1.351/B.1.1.7 mutations.

J gave up 7 bases and V 0 bases, and 4 bases lay outside the gene matches. From germline, CDR1 is SGDLS and CDR2 YYNGEE. The CDR3 consists of 15 residues. This clone is a singleton in its sample. Its antigen remains unidentified. The sample holds other DNA sequences that translate to the same CDR3. The data were produced by immunoSEQ multiplex PCR, yet TCRdb's version contains in-frame clones alone and is incomplete. The sample includes 100,000 to 150,000 clones, 90% of them seen just once. The TCR sequence derives from an adult in good health. The chain combines TRBV9 with TRBJ1-3; 10 bases align to TRBD1. The sequencing here drew on peripheral blood, taken on day 0 of MenACWY control vaccination. CDR3 residues: CASSVGGDRGNTIYF. The CDR3 DNA sequence: TGTGCCAGCAGCGTAGGAGGGGACAGGGGCAACACCATATATTTT.